This T cell receptor (beta chain) was observed in a study of identifying expanded T cells in peripheral blood. Notes on the study in general: Two-week clone count variance significantly increased as total template count grew.

About this clone: As yet, its antigen is unknown.

Some clones are missing from TCRdb's copy, which holds only in-frame ones; the method was immunoSEQ multiplex PCR. This table has 95,000 or so clones, approximately 83% appearing once. No infections or other immune events were documented during collection. V was clipped by 6 bases and J by 8 bases, with 16 bases between them. This CDR3 region has 14 residues. Germline CDR1 is KGHSH and CDR2 is LQKENI. Input material: blood. The sequence came from a person aged 18-70 years in good health. V gene TRBV18 combines with J gene TRBJ1-4; possibly TRBD1 for D (5 bases). CDR3 sequence reads: CASSPRGEGEKLFF. CDR3 DNA sequence: TGTGCCAGCTCGCCGCGGGGTGAGGGGGAAAAACTGTTTTTT. The full variable domain, rest sourced from reference TRBV18 and TRBJ1-4, is NAGVMQNPRHLVRRRGQEARLRCSPMKGHSHVYWYRQLPEEGLKFMVYLQKENIIDESGMPKERFSAEFPKEGPSILRIQQVVRGDSAAYFCASSPRGEGEKLFFGSGTQLSVL.